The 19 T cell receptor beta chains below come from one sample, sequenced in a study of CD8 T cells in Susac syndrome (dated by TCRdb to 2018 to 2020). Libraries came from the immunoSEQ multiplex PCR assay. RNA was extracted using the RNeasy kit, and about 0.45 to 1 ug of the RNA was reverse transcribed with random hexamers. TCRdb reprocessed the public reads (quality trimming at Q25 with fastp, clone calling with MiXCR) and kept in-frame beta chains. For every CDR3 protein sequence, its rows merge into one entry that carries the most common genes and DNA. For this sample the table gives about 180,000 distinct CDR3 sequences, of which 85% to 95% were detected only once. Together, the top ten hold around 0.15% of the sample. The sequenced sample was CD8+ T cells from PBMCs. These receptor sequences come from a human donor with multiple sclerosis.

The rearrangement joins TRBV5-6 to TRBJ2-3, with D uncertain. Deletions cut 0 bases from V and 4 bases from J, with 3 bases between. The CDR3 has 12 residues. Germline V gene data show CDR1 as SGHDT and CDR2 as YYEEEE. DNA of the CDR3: TGTGCCAGCAGCTTGGTAGCAGATACGCAGTATTTT. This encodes CASSLVADTQYF.

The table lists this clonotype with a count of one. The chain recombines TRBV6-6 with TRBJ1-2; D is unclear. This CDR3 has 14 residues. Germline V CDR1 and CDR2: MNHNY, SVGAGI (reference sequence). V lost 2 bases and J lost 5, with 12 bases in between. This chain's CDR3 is CASSYPATDYGYTF. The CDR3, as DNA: TGTGCCAGCAGTTACCCTGCTACAGATTATGGCTACACCTTC.

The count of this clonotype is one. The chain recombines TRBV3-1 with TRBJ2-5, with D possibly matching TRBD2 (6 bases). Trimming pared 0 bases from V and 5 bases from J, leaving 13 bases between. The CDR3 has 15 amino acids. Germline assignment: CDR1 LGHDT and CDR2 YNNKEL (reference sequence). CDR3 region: CASSQEGGLGETQYF. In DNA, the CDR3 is TGTGCCAGCAGCCAAGAAGGAGGGCTCGGGGAGACCCAGTACTTC.

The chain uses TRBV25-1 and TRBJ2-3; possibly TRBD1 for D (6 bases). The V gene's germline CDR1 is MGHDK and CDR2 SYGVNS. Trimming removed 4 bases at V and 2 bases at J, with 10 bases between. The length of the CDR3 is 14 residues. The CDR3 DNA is TGTGCCAGCAGTGCCAGGGACACCACAGATACGCAGTATTTT. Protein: CASSARDTTDTQYF.

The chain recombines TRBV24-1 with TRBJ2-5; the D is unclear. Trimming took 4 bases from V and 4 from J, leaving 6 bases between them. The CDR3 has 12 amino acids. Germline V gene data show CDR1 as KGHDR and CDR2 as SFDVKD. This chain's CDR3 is CATSDGVETQYF. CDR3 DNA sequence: TGTGCCACCAGTGACGGCGTAGAGACCCAGTACTTC.

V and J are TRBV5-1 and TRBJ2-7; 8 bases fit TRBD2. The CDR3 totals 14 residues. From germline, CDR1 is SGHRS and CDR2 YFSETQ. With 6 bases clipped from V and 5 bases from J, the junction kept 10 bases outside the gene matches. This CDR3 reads CASNWVVGGDEQYF. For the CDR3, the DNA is TGCGCCAGCAACTGGGTCGTCGGGGGGGACGAGCAGTACTTC. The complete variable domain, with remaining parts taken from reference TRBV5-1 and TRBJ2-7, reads KAGVTQTPRYLIKTRGQQVTLSCSPISGHRSVSWYQQTPGQGLQFLFEYFSETQRNKGNFPGRFSGRQFSNSRSEMNVSTLELGDSALYLCASNWVVGGDEQYFGPGTRLTVT.

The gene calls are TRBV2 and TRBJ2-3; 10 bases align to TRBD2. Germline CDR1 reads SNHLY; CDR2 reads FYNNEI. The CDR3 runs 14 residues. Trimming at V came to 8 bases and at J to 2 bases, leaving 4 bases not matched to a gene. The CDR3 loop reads CASPGLAVTDTQYF. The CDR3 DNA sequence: TGTGCCAGCCCCGGACTAGCGGTCACAGATACGCAGTATTTT.

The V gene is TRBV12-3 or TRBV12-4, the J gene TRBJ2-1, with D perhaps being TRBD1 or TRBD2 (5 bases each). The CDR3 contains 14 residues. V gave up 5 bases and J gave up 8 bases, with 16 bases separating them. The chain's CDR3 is CASSQGVGTHEQFF. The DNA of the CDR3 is TGTGCCAGCAGTCAAGGTGTAGGGACGCATGAGCAGTTCTTC.

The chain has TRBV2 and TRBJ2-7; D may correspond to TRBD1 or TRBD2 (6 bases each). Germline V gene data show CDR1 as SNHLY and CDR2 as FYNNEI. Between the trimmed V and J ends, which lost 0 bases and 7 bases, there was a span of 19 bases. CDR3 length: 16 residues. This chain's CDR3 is CASSEAVASGAEEQYF. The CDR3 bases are TGTGCCAGCAGTGAAGCGGTTGCGTCGGGGGCCGAAGAGCAGTACTTC.

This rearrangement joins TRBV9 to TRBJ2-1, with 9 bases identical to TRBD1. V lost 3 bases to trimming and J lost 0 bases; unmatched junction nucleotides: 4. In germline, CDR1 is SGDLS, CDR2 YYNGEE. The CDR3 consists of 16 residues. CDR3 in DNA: TGTGCCAGCAGCGAGTCGGGACAGGGCTCCTACAATGAGCAGTTCTTC. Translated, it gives CASSESGQGSYNEQFF.

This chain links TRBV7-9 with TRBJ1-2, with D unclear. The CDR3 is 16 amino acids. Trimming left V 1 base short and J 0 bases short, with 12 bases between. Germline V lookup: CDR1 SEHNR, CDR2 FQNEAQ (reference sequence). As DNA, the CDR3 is TGTGCCAGCAGCTTAGGGGCAGGTGGCCCTAACTATGGCTACACCTTC. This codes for CASSLGAGGPNYGYTF.

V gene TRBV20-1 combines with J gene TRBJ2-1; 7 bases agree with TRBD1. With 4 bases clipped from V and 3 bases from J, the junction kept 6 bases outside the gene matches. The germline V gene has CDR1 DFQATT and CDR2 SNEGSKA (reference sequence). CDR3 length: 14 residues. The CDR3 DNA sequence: TGCAGTGCTAAAGGGGACAGCGACTACAATGAGCAGTTCTTC. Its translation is CSAKGDSDYNEQFF.

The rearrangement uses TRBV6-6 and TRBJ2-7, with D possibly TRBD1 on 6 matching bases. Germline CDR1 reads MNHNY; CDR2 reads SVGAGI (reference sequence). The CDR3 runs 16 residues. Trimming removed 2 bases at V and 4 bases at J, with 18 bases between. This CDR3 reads CASSYPPLQGLYEQYF. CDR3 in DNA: TGTGCCAGCAGTTACCCCCCCCTACAGGGCCTATACGAGCAGTACTTC.

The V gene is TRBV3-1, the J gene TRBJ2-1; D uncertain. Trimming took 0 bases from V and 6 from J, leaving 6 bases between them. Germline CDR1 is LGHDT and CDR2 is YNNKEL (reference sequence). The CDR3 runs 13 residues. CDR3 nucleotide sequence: TGTGCCAGCAGCCAAGATTTGGGCAATGAGCAGTTCTTC. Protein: CASSQDLGNEQFF.

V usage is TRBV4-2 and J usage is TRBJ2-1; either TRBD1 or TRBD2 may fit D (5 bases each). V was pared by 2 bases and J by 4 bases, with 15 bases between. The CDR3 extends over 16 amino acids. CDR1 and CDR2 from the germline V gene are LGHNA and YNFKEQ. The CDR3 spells CASSQWGSDMYNEQFF. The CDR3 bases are TGTGCCAGCAGCCAATGGGGGAGCGATATGTACAATGAGCAGTTCTTC.

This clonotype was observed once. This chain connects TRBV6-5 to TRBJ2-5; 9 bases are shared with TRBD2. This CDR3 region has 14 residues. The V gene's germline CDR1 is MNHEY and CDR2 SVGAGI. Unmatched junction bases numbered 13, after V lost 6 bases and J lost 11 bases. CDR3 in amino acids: CASRFAGGEVMQYF. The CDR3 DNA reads TGTGCCAGCAGATTCGCGGGAGGGGAGGTGATGCAGTACTTC.

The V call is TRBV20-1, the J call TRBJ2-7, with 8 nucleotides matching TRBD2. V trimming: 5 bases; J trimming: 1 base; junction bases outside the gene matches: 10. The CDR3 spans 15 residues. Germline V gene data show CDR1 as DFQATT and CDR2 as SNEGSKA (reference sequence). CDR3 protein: CSAGLGLAGSYEQYF. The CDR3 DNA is TGCAGTGCTGGCTTGGGTCTAGCGGGTTCCTACGAGCAGTACTTC.

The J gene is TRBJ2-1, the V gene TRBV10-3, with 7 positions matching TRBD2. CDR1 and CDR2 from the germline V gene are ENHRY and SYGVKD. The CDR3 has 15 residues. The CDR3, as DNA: TGTGCATACAGCAAGTCCCTAGCGGCATACAATGAGCAGTTCTTC. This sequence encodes CAYSKSLAAYNEQFF.

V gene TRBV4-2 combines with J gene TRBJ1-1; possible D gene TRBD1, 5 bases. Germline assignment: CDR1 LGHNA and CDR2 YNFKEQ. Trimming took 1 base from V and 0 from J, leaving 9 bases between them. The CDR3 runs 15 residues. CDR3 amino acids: CASSQVQGMNTEAFF. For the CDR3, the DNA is TGTGCCAGCAGCCAAGTTCAGGGAATGAACACTGAAGCTTTCTTT.